One and the same sample provided the 14 T cell receptor beta chains below, sequenced in a study of CXCR3-negative and CXCR3-positive naive CD8 T cells. Each TRB cDNA library was prepared by 5' RACE (with UMI labels). TCRdb re-analyzed the 5' RACE reads; it lists each CDR3 protein once, without DNA. The sample shows 100,000 to 150,000 distinct CDR3 sequences, and approximately 0.51% sits with its ten largest clones. Sequencing input: naive CXCR3- CD8+ T cells from blood. The subset is: CD45RO-CCR7+CD27+CD95- naive CD8+ T cells lacking CXCR3 (TNR3-). The receptors stem from a human donor in good health. Some clones in this sample may be carry-over from other donors' samples.

This chain connects TRBV12-3 or TRBV12-4 to TRBJ2-1; the TCRdb call, TRBD1, lacks DNA for checking. The CDR3 totals 14 residues. The CDR3 region is CASTGTGSYNEQFF.

This chain joins TRBV5-1 and TRBJ2-7; the D call from TCRdb, TRBD1, cannot be confirmed without DNA. CDR1 and CDR2 from the germline V gene are SGHRS and YFSETQ. The CDR3 has 14 amino acids. The CDR3 is CASSAGDRSYEQYF.

The V and J genes are TRBV7-9 and TRBJ2-2. Germline CDR1 SEHNR, CDR2 FQNEAQ (reference sequence). The CDR3 has 11 amino acids. The CDR3 reads CASSPDGELFF. The complete variable domain, with remaining parts taken from reference TRBV7-9 and TRBJ2-2, reads DTGVSQNPRHKITKRGQNVTFRCDPISEHNRLYWYRQTLGQGPEFLTYFQNEAQLEKSRLLSDRFSAERPKGSFSTLEIQRTEQGDSAMYLCASSPDGELFFGEGSRLTVL.

V and J are TRBV19 and TRBJ2-7; without DNA, the TCRdb call of TRBD1 cannot be checked. The CDR3 sequence is 14 residues long. CDR1 is LNHDA, CDR2 SQIVND, per germline (reference sequence). Here the CDR3 reads CASSIQDREYEQYF.

This chain links TRBV15 with TRBJ2-7. The CDR3 runs to 12 residues. Germline CDR1 reads LNHNV; CDR2 reads YYDKDF (reference sequence). The CDR3 reads CATSRDYDEQYF.

CDR3 residues: CSARSNYGYTF. The chain recombines TRBV20-1 with TRBJ1-2. CDR1 and CDR2 (germline): DFQATT, SNEGSKA (reference sequence). The CDR3 contains 11 residues.

This chain uses TRBV4-2 with TRBJ2-7. The CDR3 spans 15 residues. Germline V gene sequence: CDR1 LGHNA, CDR2 YNFKEQ. CDR3 protein: CASSQDPLSSYEQYF.

The gene calls are TRBV28 and TRBJ1-5; TCRdb's assignment of TRBD1 cannot be checked, as there is no DNA. The CDR3 is 14 residues long. The germline V gene encodes CDR1 MDHEN and CDR2 SYDVKM. The CDR3 reads CASSSGQGNQPQHF.

The V call is TRBV10-3, the J call TRBJ2-3. Germline V gene data show CDR1 as ENHRY and CDR2 as SYGVKD. The CDR3 has 15 residues. CDR3 protein: CAISESGASTDTQYF.

V and J are TRBV21-1 and TRBJ2-7. TRBV21-1 counts as a pseudogene. The CDR3 has 13 amino acids. CDR3 amino acids: CASHRTSSYEQYF.

The V and J genes are TRBV27 and TRBJ1-1; TCRdb's D call of TRBD1 is untestable without DNA. Per germline, CDR1 MNHEY and CDR2 SMNVEV (reference sequence). The CDR3 spans 13 residues. The CDR3 spells CASSQRQGVEAFF.

V and J are TRBV28 and TRBJ2-3; the D call from TCRdb, TRBD2, cannot be confirmed without DNA. The CDR3 is 16 amino acids. From germline, CDR1 is MDHEN and CDR2 SYDVKM. The CDR3 protein is CASSLGLAPTTDTQYF.

The chain couples TRBV4-2 to TRBJ2-7; there is no DNA to check the TCRdb D call of TRBD2. Germline V gene data show CDR1 as LGHNA and CDR2 as YNFKEQ. This CDR3 has 15 residues. The CDR3: CASSQEGSGATEQYF.

The chain employs TRBV9 and TRBJ2-7; the D gene TCRdb calls, TRBD1, cannot be checked with no DNA. The CDR3 extends over 15 amino acids. Per germline, CDR1 SGDLS and CDR2 YYNGEE. The CDR3 sequence: CASSPWADFTYEQYF.